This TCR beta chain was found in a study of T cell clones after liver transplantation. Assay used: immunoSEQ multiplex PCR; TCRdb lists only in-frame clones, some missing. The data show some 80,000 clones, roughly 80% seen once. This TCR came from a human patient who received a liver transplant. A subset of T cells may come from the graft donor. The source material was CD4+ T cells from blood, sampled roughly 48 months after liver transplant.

CDR3 sequence (DNA): TGTGCCAGCTCACCACCATCGGGTGGTAATGAAAAACTGTTTTTT. This encodes CASSPPSGGNEKLFF. The gene calls are TRBV18 and TRBJ1-4; no firm D call. V shed 0 bases and J shed 4 bases, with 9 bases lying between them. The CDR3 contains 15 residues. Germline values: CDR1 KGHSH, CDR2 LQKENI. Full variable domain (outside the CDR3, taken from reference TRBV18 and TRBJ1-4): NAGVMQNPRHLVRRRGQEARLRCSPMKGHSHVYWYRQLPEEGLKFMVYLQKENIIDESGMPKERFSAEFPKEGPSILRIQQVVRGDSAAYFCASSPPSGGNEKLFFGSGTQLSVL.